In this sample, the clone carrying this TCR beta chain turned up a few times. The target antigen is unknown. This entry is derived from a study of cytomegalovirus exposure and HLA in healthy donors. Points from the study as a whole: Within the data, a cluster of highly shared sequence variants was likely a sequencing artifact. Exclusion as indistinguishable affected some V segments, including TRBV6-2 and TRBV6-3.

With 60 Vbeta and 13 Jbeta primers, the PCR was carried out. Sequencing used immunoSEQ multiplex PCR; TCRdb keeps in-frame clones, though not all of them. The data hold tens of thousands of clones, with 74% observed a single time. Looked up from germline, CDR1 is MGHDK and CDR2 is SYGVNS. This CDR3 spans 14 amino acids. V lost 5 bases and J lost 4; bases outside the gene matches: 7. The chain uses TRBV25-1 and TRBJ2-7; 8 positions agree with TRBD1. Sequencing used PBMCs. This receptor was identified in a young woman in good health and CMV-seropositive. The CDR3 loop reads CASSPRQGMYEQYF. The CDR3 DNA reads TGTGCCAGCAGTCCCCGACAGGGGATGTACGAGCAGTACTTC.